The following is a T cell receptor (beta chain) sequence with its context. The record originates from a study of PD-L1 blockade in urothelial cancer. Time point meaning: peripheral blood 6 weeks after treatment start. Each patient presented with locally advanced or metastatic urothelial carcinoma. Per patient, between 1 and 8 samples were collected at pretreatment and on-treatment time points. Germline CDR1 is MNHNS and CDR2 is SASEGT. The CDR3 has 19 residues. The V segment lost 1 base and the J segment 0 bases; nucleotides outside the gene matches: 12. Sequencing was performed with immunoSEQ multiplex PCR; in TCRdb, only in-frame clones are kept and a portion is missing. The sample consists of 40,000 or so clones, 75% to 90% of them appearing once.

This material consisted of PBMCs, taken around atezolizumab (anti-PD-L1) treatment. The sequence was obtained from a man aged 55 to 69 with urothelial cancer. The V and J genes are TRBV6-1 and TRBJ2-4; 7 nucleotides agree with TRBD2. As DNA, the CDR3 is TGTGCCAGCAGTGAAGACCCCTCGGGAGGCGGAATAGCCAAAAACATTCAGTACTTC. Translation gives CASSEDPSGGGIAKNIQYF.